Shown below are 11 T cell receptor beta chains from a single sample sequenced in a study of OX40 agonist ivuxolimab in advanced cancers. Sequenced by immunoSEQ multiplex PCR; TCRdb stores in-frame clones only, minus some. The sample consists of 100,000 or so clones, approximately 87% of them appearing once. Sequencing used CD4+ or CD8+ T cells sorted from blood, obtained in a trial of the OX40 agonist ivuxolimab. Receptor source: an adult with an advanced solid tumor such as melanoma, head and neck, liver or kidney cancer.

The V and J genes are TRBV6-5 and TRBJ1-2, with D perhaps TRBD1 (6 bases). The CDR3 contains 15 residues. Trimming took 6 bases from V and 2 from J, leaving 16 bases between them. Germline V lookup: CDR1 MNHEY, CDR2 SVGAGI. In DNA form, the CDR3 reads TGTGCCAGCAGACAAACTTGGACAGCAAACTATGGCTACACCTTC. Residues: CASRQTWTANYGYTF.

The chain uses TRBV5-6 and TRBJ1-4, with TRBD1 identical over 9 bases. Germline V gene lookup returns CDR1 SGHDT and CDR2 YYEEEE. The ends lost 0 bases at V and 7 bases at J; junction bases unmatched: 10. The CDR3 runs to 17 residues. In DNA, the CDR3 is TGTGCCAGCAGCTTGGGTCCTTCGACAGGGGGAACTGAAAAACTGTTTTTT. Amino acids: CASSLGPSTGGTEKLFF.

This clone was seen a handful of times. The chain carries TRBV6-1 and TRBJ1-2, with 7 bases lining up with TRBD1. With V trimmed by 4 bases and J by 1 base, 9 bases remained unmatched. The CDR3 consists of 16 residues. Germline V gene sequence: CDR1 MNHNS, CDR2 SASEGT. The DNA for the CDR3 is TGTGCCAGCAGTGGGGGAACAGGGGATCATAACTATGGCTACACCTTC. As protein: CASSGGTGDHNYGYTF.

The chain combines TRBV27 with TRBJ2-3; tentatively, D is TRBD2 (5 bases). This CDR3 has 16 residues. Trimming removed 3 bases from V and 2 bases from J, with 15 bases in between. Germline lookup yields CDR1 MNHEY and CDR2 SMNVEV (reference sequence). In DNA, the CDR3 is TGTGCCAGCAGTTTGAGCGGAATTCCCTACACAGATACGCAGTATTTT. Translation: CASSLSGIPYTDTQYF.

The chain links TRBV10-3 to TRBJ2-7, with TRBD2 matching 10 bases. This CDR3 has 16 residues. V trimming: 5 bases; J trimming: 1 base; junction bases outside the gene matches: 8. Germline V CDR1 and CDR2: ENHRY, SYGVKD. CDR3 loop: CAISSGGSGRSYEQYF. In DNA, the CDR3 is TGTGCCATCAGTTCGGGGGGTAGCGGGAGGTCCTACGAGCAGTACTTC.

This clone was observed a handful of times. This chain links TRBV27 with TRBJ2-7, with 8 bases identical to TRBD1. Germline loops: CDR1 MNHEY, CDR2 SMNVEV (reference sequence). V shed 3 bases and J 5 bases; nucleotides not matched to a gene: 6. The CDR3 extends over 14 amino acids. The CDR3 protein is CASSFGRGQDEQYF. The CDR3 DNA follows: TGTGCCAGCAGTTTCGGCAGGGGGCAAGACGAGCAGTACTTC.

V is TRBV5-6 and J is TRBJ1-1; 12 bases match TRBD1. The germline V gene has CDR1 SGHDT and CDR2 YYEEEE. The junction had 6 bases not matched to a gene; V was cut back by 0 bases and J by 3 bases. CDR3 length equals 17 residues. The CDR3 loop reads CASSLASGDRGHTEAFF. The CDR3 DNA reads TGTGCCAGCAGCTTGGCCTCGGGGGACAGGGGGCACACTGAAGCTTTCTTT.

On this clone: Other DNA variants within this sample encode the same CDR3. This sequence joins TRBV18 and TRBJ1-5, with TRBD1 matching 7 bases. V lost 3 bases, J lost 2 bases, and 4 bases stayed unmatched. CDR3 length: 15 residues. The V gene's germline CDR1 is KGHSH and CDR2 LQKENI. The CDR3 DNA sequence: TGTGCCAGCTCACCGTCAGGGGGGGGCAATCAGCCCCAGCATTTT. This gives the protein CASSPSGGGNQPQHF.

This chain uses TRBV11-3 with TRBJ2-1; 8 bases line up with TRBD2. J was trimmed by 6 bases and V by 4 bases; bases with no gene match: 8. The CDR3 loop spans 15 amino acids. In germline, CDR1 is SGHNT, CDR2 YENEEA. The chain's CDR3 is CASSSTGGGRNEQFF. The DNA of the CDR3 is TGTGCCAGCAGCTCCACCGGGGGGGGGCGCAATGAGCAGTTCTTC.

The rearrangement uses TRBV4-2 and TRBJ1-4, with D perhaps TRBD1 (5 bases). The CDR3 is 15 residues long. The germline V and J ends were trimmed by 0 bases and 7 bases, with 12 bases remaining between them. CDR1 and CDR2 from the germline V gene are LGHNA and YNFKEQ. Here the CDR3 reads CASSQDRQGGEKLFF. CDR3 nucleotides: TGTGCCAGCAGCCAAGATCGGCAGGGCGGTGAAAAACTGTTTTTT.

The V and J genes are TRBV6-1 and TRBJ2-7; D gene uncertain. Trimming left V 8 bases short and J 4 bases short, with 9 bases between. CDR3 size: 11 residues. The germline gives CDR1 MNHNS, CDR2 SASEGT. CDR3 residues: CASGLSYEQYF. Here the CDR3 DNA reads TGTGCCAGCGGGTTGAGTTACGAGCAGTACTTC.